This T cell receptor (beta chain) is from a study of CD8 T cells in ankylosing spondylitis (dated by TCRdb to 2015 to 2018). Study-level background: T cell receptor beta repertoires were profiled in healthy donors and ankylosing spondylitis patients so that disease-linked TCR variants could be found. Peripheral blood was sampled, and synovial fluid was additionally collected from ankylosing spondylitis patients. In total, the full study cohort was made up of 110 or so healthy donors and 25 ankylosing spondylitis patients.

Per the germline V gene, MNHNS is the CDR1 and SASEGT is the CDR2. The cysteine opens and the phenylalanine closes a CDR3 of 15 amino acids. Kept here is only the CDR3 DNA, which spans 45 bases and is read in frame from base 1. V ends up 7 bases short and J 4 bases short, with an unmatched junction base count of 12. Sequencing took place on an Illumina HiSeq 2500. Quantitative 5'-RACE with molecular barcodes was the method used to prepare the TCR beta libraries. Per the authors' processing: Disease-linked TCR variants were identified with a new computational method built on a probabilistic model of VDJ rearrangement. The public reads were quality trimmed at Q25 with fastp and then assembled into clones with MiXCR by TCRdb, keeping productive beta chains. Each entry is one CDR3 protein sequence, shown with its most common DNA and genes. It is TCRdb's table, rather than the study itself, that gives the V and J calls and clone size. This sample gives under 950,000 distinct CDR3 sequences in total; around 17% of them show up just once. In total, the top ten clones hold roughly a fifth of the sample.

In its sample, this clonotype was seen once. Its antigen remains undetermined. No much larger clonotype is one base removed from it; base qualities were not supplied. A single read is weak support. Summary of the overall study and its limitations: The disease-linked clones were reported to be significantly enriched in matched synovial fluid samples from ankylosing spondylitis patients. Some of the motif variants had been reported before in the synovial fluid and blood of reactive arthritis patients, a finding that suggests common disease-initiation mechanisms. In peripheral blood, the disease-linked clones were found at relatively low frequencies and had a CD8+ phenotype. A TCR beta motif made up of several highly homologous amino acid variants appeared to be characteristic of blood from ankylosing spondylitis patients.

Sequenced material: blood, either unsorted or a sorted T cell fraction (not recorded which). The rearranged chain carries TRBV6-1 and TRBJ2-7; 8 central nucleotides agree with TRBD2. The receptor was derived from a male donor with ankylosing spondylitis. CDR3 loop: CASTRAVLAVYEQYF. The DNA is TGTGCCAGCACCCGAGCGGTACTAGCGGTATACGAGCAGTACTTC.